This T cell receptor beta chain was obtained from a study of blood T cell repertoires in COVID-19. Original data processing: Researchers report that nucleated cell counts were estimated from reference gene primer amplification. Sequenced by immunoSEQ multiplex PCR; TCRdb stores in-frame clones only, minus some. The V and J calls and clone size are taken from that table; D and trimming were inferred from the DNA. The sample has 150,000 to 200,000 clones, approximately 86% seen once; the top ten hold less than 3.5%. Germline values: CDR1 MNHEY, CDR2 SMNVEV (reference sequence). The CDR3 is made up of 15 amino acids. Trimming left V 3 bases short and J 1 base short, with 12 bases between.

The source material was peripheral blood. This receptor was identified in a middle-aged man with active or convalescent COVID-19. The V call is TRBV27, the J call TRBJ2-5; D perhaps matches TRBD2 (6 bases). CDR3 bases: TGTGCCAGCAGTTTGGTGCCGGGACTCCAAGAGACCCAGTACTTC. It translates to CASSLVPGLQETQYF.